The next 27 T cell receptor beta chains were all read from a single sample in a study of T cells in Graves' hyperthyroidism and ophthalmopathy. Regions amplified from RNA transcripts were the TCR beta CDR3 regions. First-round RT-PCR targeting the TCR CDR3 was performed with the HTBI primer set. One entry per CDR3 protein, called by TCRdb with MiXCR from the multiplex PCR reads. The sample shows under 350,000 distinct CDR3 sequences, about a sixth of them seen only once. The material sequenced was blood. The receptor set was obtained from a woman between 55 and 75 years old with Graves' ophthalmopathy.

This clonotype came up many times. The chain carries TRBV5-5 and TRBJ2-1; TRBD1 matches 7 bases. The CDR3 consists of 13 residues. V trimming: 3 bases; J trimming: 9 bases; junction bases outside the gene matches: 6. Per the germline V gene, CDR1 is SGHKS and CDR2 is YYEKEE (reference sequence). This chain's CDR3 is CASSSEGQSEQFF. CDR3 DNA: TGTGCCAGCAGCTCTGAGGGACAGTCTGAGCAGTTCTTC.

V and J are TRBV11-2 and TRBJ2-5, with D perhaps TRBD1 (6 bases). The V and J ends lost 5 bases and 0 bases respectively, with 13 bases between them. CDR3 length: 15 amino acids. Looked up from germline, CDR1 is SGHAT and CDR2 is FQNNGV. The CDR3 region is CASSLTGSHQETQYF. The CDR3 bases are TGTGCCAGCAGCCTGACAGGTTCCCACCAAGAGACCCAGTACTTC.

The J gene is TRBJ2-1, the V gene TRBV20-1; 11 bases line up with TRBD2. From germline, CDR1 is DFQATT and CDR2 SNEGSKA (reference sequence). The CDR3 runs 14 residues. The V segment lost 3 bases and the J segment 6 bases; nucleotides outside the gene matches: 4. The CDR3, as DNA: TGCAGTGCTAGGGGGACTAGCGGAAGCAATGAGCAGTTCTTC. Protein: CSARGTSGSNEQFF.

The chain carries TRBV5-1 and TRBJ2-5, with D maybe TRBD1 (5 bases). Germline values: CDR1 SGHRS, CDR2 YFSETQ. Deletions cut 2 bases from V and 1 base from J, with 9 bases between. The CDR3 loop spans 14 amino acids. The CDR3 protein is CASSFRQFQETQYF. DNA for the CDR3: TGCGCCAGCAGCTTCAGACAGTTCCAAGAGACCCAGTACTTC.

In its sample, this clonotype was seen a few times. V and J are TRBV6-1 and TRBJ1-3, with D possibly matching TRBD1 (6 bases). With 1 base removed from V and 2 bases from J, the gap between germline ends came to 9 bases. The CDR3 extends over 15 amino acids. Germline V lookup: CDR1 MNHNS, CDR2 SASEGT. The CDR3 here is CASSEGQATGNTIYF. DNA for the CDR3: TGTGCCAGCAGTGAAGGACAGGCCACTGGAAACACCATATATTTT.

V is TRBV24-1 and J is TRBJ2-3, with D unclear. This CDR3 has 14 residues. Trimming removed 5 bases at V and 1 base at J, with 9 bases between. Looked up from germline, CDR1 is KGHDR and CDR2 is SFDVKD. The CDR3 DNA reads TGTGCCACCAGTGCGGCGCGAGGCACAGATACGCAGTATTTT. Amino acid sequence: CATSAARGTDTQYF.

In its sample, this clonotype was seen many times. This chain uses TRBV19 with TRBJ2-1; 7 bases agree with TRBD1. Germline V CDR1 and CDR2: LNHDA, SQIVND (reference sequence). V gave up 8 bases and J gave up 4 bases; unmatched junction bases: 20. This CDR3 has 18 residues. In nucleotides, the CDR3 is TGTGCCAGTCTCAGTTGGCCCTGGGAGACAGGGAATTACAATGAGCAGTTCTTC. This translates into CASLSWPWETGNYNEQFF. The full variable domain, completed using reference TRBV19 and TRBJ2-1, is DGGITQSPKYLFRKEGQNVTLSCEQNLNHDAMYWYRQDPGQGLRLIYYSQIVNDFQKGDIAEGYSVSREKKESFPLTVTSAQKNPTAFYLCASLSWPWETGNYNEQFFGPGTRLTVL.

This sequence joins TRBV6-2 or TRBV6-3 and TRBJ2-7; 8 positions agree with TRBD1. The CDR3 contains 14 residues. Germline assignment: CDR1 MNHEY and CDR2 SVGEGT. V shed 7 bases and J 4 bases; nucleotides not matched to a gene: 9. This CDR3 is CASTLRTGKYEQYF. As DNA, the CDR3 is TGTGCCAGCACCCTAAGGACAGGGAAGTACGAGCAGTACTTC.

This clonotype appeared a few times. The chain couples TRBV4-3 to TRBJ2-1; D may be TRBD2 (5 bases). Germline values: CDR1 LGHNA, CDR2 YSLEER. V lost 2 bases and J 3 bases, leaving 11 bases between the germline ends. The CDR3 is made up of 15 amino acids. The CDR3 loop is CASSQSGGLYNEQFF. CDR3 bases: TGCGCCAGCAGCCAATCCGGCGGGCTCTACAATGAGCAGTTCTTC.

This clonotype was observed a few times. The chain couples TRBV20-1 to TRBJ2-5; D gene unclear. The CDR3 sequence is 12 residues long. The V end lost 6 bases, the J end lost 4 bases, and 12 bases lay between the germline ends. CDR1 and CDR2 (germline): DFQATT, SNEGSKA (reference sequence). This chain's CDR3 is CSAKWKIETQYF. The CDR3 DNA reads TGCAGTGCGAAATGGAAAATAGAGACCCAGTACTTC.

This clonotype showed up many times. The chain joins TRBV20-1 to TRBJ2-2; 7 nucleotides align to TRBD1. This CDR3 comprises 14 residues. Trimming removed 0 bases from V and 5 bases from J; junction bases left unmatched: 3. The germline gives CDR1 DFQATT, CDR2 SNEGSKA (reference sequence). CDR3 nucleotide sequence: TGCAGTGCTAGAGACGAGACAGGGACCGGGGAGCTGTTTTTT. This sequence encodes CSARDETGTGELFF.

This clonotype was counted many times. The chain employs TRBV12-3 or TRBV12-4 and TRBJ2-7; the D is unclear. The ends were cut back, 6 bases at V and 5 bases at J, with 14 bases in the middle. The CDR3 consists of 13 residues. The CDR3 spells CASSRFQVHEQYF. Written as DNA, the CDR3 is TGTGCCAGCAGCCGATTCCAGGTCCACGAGCAGTACTTC.

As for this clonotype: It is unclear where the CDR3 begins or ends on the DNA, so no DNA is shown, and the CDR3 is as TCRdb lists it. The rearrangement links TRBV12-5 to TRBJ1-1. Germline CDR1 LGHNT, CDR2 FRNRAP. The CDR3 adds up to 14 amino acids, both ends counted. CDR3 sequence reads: CASGLVMGATEAFF.

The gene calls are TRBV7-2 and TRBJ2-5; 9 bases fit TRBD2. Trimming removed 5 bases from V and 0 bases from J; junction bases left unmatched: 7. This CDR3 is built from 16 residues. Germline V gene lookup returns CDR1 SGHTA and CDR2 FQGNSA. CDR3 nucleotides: TGTGCCAGCAGCCCCGGGACTAGCAGGTACCAAGAGACCCAGTACTTC. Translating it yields CASSPGTSRYQETQYF.

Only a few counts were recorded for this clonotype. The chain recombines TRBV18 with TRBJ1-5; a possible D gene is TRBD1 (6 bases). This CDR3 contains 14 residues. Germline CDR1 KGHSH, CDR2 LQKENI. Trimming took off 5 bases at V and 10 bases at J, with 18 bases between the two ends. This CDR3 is CASSSRQGYDPQHF. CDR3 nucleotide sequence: TGTGCCAGCTCATCACGTCAGGGGTACGACCCCCAGCATTTT.

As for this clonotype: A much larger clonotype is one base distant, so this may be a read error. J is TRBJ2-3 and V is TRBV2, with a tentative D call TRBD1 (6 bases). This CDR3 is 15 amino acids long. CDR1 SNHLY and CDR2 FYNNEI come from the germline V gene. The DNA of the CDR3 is TGTGCCAGCACCTTACAGGGAAACGGTGGAGATATGCAGTATTTT. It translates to CASTLQGNGGDMQYF.

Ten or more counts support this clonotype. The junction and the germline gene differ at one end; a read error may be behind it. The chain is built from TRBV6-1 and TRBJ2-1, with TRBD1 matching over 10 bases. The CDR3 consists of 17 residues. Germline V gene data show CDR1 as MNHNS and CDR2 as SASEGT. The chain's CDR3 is CASSTLTGGGYYNEQFF. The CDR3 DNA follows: TGTGCTAGCAGTACACTGACAGGGGGCGGTTACTACAATGAGCAGTTCTTC.

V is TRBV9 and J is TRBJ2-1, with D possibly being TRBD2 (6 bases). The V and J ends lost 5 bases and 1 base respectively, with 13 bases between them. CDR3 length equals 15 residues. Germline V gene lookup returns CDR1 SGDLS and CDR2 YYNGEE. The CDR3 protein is CASRPSGGSYNEQFF. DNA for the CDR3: TGTGCCAGCAGACCCTCCGGAGGGTCCTACAATGAGCAGTTCTTC. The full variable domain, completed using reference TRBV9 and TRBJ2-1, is DSGVTQTPKHLITATGQRVTLRCSPRSGDLSVYWYQQSLDQGLQFLIQYYNGEERAKGNILERFSAQQFPDLHSELNLSSLELGDSALYFCASRPSGGSYNEQFFGPGTRLTVL.

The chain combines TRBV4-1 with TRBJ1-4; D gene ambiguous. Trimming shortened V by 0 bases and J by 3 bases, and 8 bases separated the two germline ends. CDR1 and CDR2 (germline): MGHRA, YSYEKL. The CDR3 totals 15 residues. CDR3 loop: CASSQEAGANEKLFF. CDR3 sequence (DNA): TGCGCCAGCAGCCAAGAGGCGGGAGCTAATGAAAAACTGTTTTTT.

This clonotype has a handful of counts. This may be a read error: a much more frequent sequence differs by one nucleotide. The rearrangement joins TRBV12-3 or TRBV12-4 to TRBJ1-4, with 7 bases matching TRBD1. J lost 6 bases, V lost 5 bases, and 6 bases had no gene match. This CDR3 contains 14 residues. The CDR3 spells CASSLGQAYEKLFF. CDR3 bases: TGTGCCAGCAGTCTCGGACAGGCTTATGAAAAACTGTTTTTT.

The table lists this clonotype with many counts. In DNA, the CDR3 is TGCGCCAGCAGCATAGAACAGGGGGCCGGAGAGACCCAGTACTTC. It encodes CASSIEQGAGETQYF. The V call is TRBV5-1, the J call TRBJ2-5, with 9 bases that match TRBD1. Germline loops: CDR1 SGHRS, CDR2 YFSETQ. Trimming at V came to 4 bases and at J to 4 bases, leaving 8 bases not matched to a gene. The CDR3 is made up of 15 amino acids.

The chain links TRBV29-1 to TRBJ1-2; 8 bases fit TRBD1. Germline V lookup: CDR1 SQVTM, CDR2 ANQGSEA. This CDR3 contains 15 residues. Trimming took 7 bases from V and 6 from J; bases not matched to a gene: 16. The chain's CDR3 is CSALVRTGFPHGYTF. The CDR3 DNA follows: TGCAGCGCCCTAGTCCGGACAGGGTTTCCTCATGGCTACACCTTC.

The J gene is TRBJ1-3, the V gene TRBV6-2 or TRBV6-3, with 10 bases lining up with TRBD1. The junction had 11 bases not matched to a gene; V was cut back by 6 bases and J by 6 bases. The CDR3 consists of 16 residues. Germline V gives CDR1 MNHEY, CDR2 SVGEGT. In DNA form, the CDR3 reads TGTGCCAGCAGACTCTCCGGGACAGGGGCGACAAACACCATATATTTT. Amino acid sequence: CASRLSGTGATNTIYF.

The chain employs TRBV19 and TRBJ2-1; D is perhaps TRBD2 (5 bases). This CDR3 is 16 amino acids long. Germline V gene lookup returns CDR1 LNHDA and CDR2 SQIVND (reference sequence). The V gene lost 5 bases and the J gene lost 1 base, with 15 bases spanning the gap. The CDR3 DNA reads TGTGCCAGTAGTCCACATGGACGGGGTTCCTACAATGAGCAGTTCTTC. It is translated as CASSPHGRGSYNEQFF.

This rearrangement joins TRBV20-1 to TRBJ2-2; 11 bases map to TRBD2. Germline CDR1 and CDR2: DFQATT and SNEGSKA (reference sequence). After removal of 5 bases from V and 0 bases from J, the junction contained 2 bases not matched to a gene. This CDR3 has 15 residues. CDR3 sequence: CSAPTSGTNTGELFF. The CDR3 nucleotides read TGCAGTGCTCCGACTAGCGGGACGAACACCGGGGAGCTGTTTTTT.

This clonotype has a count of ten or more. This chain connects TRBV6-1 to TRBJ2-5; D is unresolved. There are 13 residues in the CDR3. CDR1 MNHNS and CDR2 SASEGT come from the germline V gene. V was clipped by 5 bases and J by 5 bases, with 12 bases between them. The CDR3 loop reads CASSWSLGETQYF. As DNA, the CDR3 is TGTGCCAGCAGTTGGTCCCTAGGGGAGACCCAGTACTTC.

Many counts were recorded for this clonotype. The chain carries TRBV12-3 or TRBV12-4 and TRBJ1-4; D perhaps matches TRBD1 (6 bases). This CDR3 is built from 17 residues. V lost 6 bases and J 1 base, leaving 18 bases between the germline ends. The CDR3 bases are TGTGCCAGCAGCTCTACAGGGAGATCGGTAACTAATGAAAAACTGTTTTTT. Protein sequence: CASSSTGRSVTNEKLFF.